This section outlines one T cell receptor (beta chain) sequence together with its context. Its antigen is still unknown. These data originate in a study of T cell responses to AZD1222 COVID-19 vaccine. CDR1 and CDR2 (germline): MDHEN, SYDVKM. The ends were cut back, 5 bases at V and 3 bases at J, with 16 bases in the middle. The CDR3 loop spans 15 amino acids. Sequenced by immunoSEQ multiplex PCR; TCRdb stores in-frame clones only, minus some. The data show 100,000 to 120,000 clones, with around 87% seen just once and roughly 2.5% held by the top ten. Regarding the study as a whole: White British donors predominated, females outnumbered males, and clonal diversity was possibly underestimated. Nearly half of the spike-specific TCRs reportedly recognize variant regions that carry no mutations.

The V and J genes are TRBV28 and TRBJ1-1; maybe TRBD1 (5 bases). Sequenced material: peripheral blood, taken on day 0 of AZD1222 vaccination. This TCR came from an adult in good health. The CDR3 DNA reads TGTGCCAGCAGTCCCGTGGGGGGGAGGTACACTGAAGCTTTCTTT. Translating gives CASSPVGGRYTEAFF.